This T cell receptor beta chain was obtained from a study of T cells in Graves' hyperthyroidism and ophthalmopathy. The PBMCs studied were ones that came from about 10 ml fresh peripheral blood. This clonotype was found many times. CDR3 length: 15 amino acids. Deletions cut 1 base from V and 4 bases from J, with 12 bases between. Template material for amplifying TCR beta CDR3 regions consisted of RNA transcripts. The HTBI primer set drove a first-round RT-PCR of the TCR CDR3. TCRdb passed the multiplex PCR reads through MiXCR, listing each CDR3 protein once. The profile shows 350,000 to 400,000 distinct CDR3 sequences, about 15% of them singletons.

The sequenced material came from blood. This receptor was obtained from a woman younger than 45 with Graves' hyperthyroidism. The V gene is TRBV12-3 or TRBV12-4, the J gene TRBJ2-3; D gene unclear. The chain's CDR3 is CASSLGPGRADTQYF. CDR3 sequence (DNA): TGTGCCAGCAGTTTAGGGCCGGGTAGGGCAGATACGCAGTATTTT.